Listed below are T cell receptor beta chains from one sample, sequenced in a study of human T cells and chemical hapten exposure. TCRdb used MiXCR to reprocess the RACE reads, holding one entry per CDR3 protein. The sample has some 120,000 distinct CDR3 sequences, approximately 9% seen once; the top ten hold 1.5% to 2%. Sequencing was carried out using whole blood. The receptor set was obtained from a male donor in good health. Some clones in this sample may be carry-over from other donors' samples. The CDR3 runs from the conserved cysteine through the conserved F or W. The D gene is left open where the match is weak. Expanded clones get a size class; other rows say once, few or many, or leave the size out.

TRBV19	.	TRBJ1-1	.	CASSIQGTEAFF	TGTGCCAGTAGTATTCAAGGTACTGAAGCTTTCTTT
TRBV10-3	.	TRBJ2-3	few	CAISESVWTITDTQYF	TGTGCCATCAGTGAGTCGGTTTGGACAATCACAGATACGCAGTATTTT
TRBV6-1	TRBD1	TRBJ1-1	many	CASSPKTGANTEAFF	TGTGCCAGCAGCCCCAAGACAGGGGCGAACACTGAAGCTTTCTTT
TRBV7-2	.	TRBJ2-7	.	CASSIVHVANYEQYF	TGTGCCAGCAGCATCGTCCACGTCGCCAACTACGAGCAGTACTTC
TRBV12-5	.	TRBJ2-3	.	CASAADTQYF	TGTGCTAGTGCGGCAGATACGCAGTATTTT
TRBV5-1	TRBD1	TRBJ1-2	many	CASSLGWTGRSFTYGYTF	TGCGCCAGCAGCTTGGGATGGACAGGCCGGAGTTTTACCTATGGCTACACCTTC
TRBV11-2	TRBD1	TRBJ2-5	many	CASSLSRPGTATETQYF	TGTGCCAGCAGCCTATCAAGACCCGGGACAGCAACGGAGACCCAGTACTTC
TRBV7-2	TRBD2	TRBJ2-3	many	CASSLSGTGTDTQYF	TGTGCCAGCAGCCTGAGCGGGACCGGCACAGATACGCAGTATTTT
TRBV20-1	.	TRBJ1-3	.	CSARDRRSGNTIYF	TGCAGTGCTCGGGACCGTCGCTCTGGAAACACCATATATTTT
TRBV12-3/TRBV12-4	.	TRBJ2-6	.	CASKLSGANVLTF	TGTGCCAGCAAACTCTCTGGGGCCAACGTCCTGACTTTC
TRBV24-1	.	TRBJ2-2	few	CATSVMDRNTGELFF	TGTGCCACCAGTGTTATGGACAGGAACACCGGGGAGCTGTTTTTT
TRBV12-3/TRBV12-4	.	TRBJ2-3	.	CASSLYGYHTDTQYF	TGTGCCAGCAGCCTTTACGGCTACCACACAGATACGCAGTATTTT
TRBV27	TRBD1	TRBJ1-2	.	CASSSGGYFDGYTF	TGTGCCAGCAGTTCAGGGGGCTATTTTGATGGCTACACCTTC
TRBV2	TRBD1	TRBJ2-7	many	CASSGGQVQPYEQYF	TGTGCCAGCAGTGGGGGACAGGTCCAGCCCTACGAGCAGTACTTC
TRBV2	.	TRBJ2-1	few	CASSGQGDRNEQFF	TGTGCCAGCAGTGGGCAGGGCGACAGGAATGAGCAGTTCTTC
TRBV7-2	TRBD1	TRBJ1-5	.	CASSQQGVTDQPQHF	TGTGCCAGCAGCCAACAGGGGGTTACCGATCAGCCCCAGCATTTT
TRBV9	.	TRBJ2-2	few	CASSANTGELFF	TGTGCCAGCAGCGCAAATACCGGGGAGCTGTTTTTT
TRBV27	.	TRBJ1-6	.	CASSLGTDPGRPNSPLHF	TGTGCCAGCAGTTTGGGGACCGACCCCGGGCGTCCTAATTCACCCCTCCACTTT
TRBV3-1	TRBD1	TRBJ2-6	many	CASSRSQGAGANVLTF	TGTGCCAGCAGTCGATCCCAGGGGGCTGGGGCCAACGTCCTGACTTTC
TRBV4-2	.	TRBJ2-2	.	CASSRPQGVGGAAGELFF	TGTGCCAGCAGCCGCCCCCAAGGAGTGGGGGGGGCCGCCGGGGAGCTGTTTTTT
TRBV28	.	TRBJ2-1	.	CASSLLRGNEQFF	TGTGCCAGCAGTTTATTACGGGGGAATGAGCAGTTCTTC
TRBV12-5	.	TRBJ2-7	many	CASGLVISKITYEQYF	TGTGCTAGTGGTTTGGTAATCAGCAAAATCACCTACGAGCAGTACTTC
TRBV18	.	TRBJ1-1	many	CASSGDIRRTEAFF	TGTGCCAGCTCAGGAGACATCCGACGCACTGAAGCTTTCTTT
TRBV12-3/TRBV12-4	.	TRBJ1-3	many	CASSLRSLSGNTIYF	TGTGCCAGCAGTTTAAGGTCCCTCTCTGGAAACACCATATATTTT
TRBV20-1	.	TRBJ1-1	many	CSAREGNTEAFF	TGCAGTGCTAGAGAGGGGAACACTGAAGCTTTCTTT
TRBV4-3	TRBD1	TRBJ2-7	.	CASSQDSDREIYGQYF	TGCGCCAGCAGCCAAGATAGCGACAGGGAAATCTACGGGCAGTACTTC
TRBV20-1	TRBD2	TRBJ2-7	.	CSAAKTSGDYEQYF	TGCAGTGCCGCGAAGACTAGCGGGGACTACGAGCAGTACTTC
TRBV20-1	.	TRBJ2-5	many	CSARDWADQETQYF	TGCAGTGCTAGAGATTGGGCAGATCAAGAGACCCAGTACTTC
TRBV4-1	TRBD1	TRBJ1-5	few	CASSQEEDRTQPQHF	TGCGCCAGCAGCCAAGAAGAGGACAGGACTCAGCCCCAGCATTTT
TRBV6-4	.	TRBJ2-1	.	CASSGSTNNEQFF	TGTGCCAGCAGTGGTAGTACTAATAATGAGCAGTTCTTC
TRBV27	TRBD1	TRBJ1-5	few	CASSFRAGGANQPQHF	TGTGCCAGCAGTTTTAGGGCAGGGGGTGCCAATCAGCCCCAGCATTTT
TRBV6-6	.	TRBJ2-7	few	CASSYSKLTGLGEQYF	TGTGCCAGCAGTTACTCGAAATTAACAGGGCTCGGCGAGCAGTACTTC
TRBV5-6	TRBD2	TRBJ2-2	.	CASRVLAGVGTGELFF	TGTGCCAGCAGAGTACTAGCGGGAGTGGGCACCGGGGAGCTGTTTTTT
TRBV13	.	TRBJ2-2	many	CASRDGYTGELFF	TGTGCCAGCAGAGACGGTTACACCGGGGAGCTGTTTTTT
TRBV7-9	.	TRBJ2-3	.	CASSLDGAATDTQYF	TGTGCCAGCAGCTTAGATGGGGCGGCGACAGATACGCAGTATTTT
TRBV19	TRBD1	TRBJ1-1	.	CASSTGGGTEAFF	TGTGCCAGTAGTACAGGGGGAGGCACTGAAGCTTTCTTT
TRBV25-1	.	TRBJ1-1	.	CASSESRNTEAFF	TGTGCCAGCAGTGAATCCAGGAACACTGAAGCTTTCTTT
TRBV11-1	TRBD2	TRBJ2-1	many	CASSPRLAGGVDEQFF	TGTGCCAGCAGCCCTCGACTAGCGGGAGGTGTAGATGAGCAGTTCTTC
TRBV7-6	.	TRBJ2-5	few	CASSFGRDQETQYF	TGTGCCAGCAGCTTCGGCAGGGACCAAGAGACCCAGTACTTC
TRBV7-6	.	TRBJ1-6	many	CASSLKGGDYNSPLHF	TGTGCCAGCAGCTTAAAGGGGGGAGACTATAATTCACCCCTCCACTTT
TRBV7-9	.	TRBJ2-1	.	CASSLDPGSSYNEQFF	TGTGCCAGCAGCTTAGACCCGGGAAGCTCCTACAATGAGCAGTTCTTC
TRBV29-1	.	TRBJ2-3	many	CSVAGGRADTQYF	TGCAGCGTTGCGGGGGGCAGGGCAGATACGCAGTATTTT
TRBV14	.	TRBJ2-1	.	CASSPLGGNEQFF	TGTGCCAGCAGCCCCCTAGGGGGAAATGAGCAGTTCTTC
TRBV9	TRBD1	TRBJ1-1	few	CASSVVKGRGLVAEAFF	TGTGCCAGCAGCGTAGTTAAGGGCAGGGGGCTAGTAGCTGAAGCTTTCTTT
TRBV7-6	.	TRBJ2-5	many	CASSLYRQNQETQYF	TGTGCCAGCAGCTTATACCGACAGAACCAAGAGACCCAGTACTTC
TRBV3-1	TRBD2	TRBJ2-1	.	CASSQGLVTSGGNEQFF	TGTGCCAGCAGCCAAGGGCTCGTGACTAGCGGGGGGAATGAGCAGTTCTTC
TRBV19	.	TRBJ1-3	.	CASSIPTDTPTSSGNTIYF	TGTGCCAGTAGTATCCCGACGGACACCCCCACCAGCTCTGGAAACACCATATATTTT
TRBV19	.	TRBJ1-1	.	CASSEGGVTEAFF	TGTGCCAGTAGTGAGGGAGGGGTCACTGAAGCTTTCTTT
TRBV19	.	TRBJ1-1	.	CASRGNEAFF	TGTGCCAGTCGCGGAAACGAAGCTTTCTTT
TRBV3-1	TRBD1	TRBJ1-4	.	CASSQGKGALQNEKLFF	TGTGCCAGCAGCCAAGGGAAGGGGGCCCTTCAGAATGAAAAACTGTTTTTT
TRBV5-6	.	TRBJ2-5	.	CASSLWVGGLKKETQYF	TGTGCCAGCAGCTTGTGGGTCGGTGGGCTAAAAAAAGAGACCCAGTACTTC